These 29 T cell receptor beta chains were sequenced from one sample in a study of cytomegalovirus exposure and HLA in healthy donors. PCR involved 60 Vbeta and 13 Jbeta primers. Repertoires were generated with immunoSEQ multiplex PCR, while TCRdb's copy carries only in-frame clones and drops some. Listed are over 65,000 clones; around 1.1% falls within the top ten. The sequencing input was PBMCs. These receptors originate from a woman between 25 and 40 years old in good health and CMV-seronegative.

The chain carries TRBV18 and TRBJ2-7; D is uncertain. Per the germline V gene, CDR1 is KGHSH and CDR2 is LQKENI. The CDR3 is 13 amino acids. Trimming shortened V by 1 base and J by 2 bases, and 6 bases separated the two germline ends. CDR3 protein: CASSPLRTYEQYF. The CDR3 DNA sequence: TGTGCCAGCTCACCACTCAGAACCTACGAGCAGTACTTC. Based on the CDR3 plus reference TRBV18 and TRBJ2-7, the full variable domain is NAGVMQNPRHLVRRRGQEARLRCSPMKGHSHVYWYRQLPEEGLKFMVYLQKENIIDESGMPKERFSAEFPKEGPSILRIQQVVRGDSAAYFCASSPLRTYEQYFGPGTRLTVT.

The chain is built from TRBV7-8 and TRBJ2-1; TRBD2 might be the D (5 bases). CDR1 is SGHVS and CDR2 is FQNEAQ in the germline V gene. The CDR3 covers 13 residues. With 1 base removed from V and 6 bases from J, the gap between germline ends came to 7 bases. The CDR3 sequence is CASSLGTFNEQFF. CDR3 coding DNA: TGTGCCAGCAGCTTAGGGACTTTCAATGAGCAGTTCTTC.

CDR3: CAWDKKQYYGYTF. DNA of the CDR3: TGTGCCTGGGACAAAAAACAGTACTATGGCTACACCTTC. The V and J genes are TRBV30 and TRBJ1-2; D ambiguous. The germline gives CDR1 GTSNPN, CDR2 SVGIG (reference sequence). The CDR3 sequence is 13 residues long. Trimming shortened V by 5 bases and J by 3 bases, and 13 bases separated the two germline ends.

The chain recombines TRBV29-1 with TRBJ1-1; no definite D call. The CDR3 covers 15 residues. With 4 bases removed from V and 4 bases from J, the gap between germline ends came to 19 bases. Germline-derived CDR1 and CDR2 are SQVTM and ANQGSEA. CDR3 DNA sequence: TGCAGCGTTGGGAAGGTTTCAGGTGGTATCACTGAAGCTTTCTTT. It translates to CSVGKVSGGITEAFF.

V is TRBV27 and J is TRBJ2-7, with 7 bases matching TRBD1. This CDR3 has 14 residues. The J segment lost 2 bases and the V segment lost 4 bases, leaving 5 bases of the junction unmatched. Germline V CDR1 and CDR2: MNHEY, SMNVEV (reference sequence). CDR3 DNA: TGTGCCAGCAGTTCGACAGGGCTTCCCTACGAGCAGTACTTC. Translating gives CASSSTGLPYEQYF.

The chain couples TRBV6-6 to TRBJ2-2; 7 bases line up with TRBD1. The germline gives CDR1 MNHNY, CDR2 SVGAGI (reference sequence). The CDR3 is 14 residues long. Trimming removed 6 bases from V and 4 bases from J; junction bases left unmatched: 5. The CDR3 DNA follows: TGTGCCAGCAGCCTGACAGGGAGCACCGGGGAGCTGTTTTTT. This codes for CASSLTGSTGELFF.

The rearrangement links TRBV18 to TRBJ2-7; 8 bases map to TRBD1. CDR3 length: 12 residues. Germline loops: CDR1 KGHSH, CDR2 LQKENI. The ends lost 4 bases at V and 6 bases at J; junction bases unmatched: 2. The CDR3 is CASSQQGVEQYF. The DNA of the CDR3 is TGTGCCAGCTCACAACAGGGGGTCGAGCAGTACTTC.

The chain couples TRBV30 to TRBJ1-1, with D possibly matching TRBD1 (5 bases). The V gene lost 3 bases and the J gene lost 1 base, with 9 bases spanning the gap. There are 13 residues in the CDR3. Germline CDR1 and CDR2: GTSNPN and SVGIG (reference sequence). CDR3 loop: CAWSGQGNTEAFF. The CDR3 nucleotides read TGTGCCTGGAGCGGTCAGGGGAACACTGAAGCTTTCTTT.

The rearrangement uses TRBV6-4 and TRBJ1-1, with D uncertain. Trimming took 0 bases from V and 7 from J, leaving 6 bases between them. Germline-derived CDR1 and CDR2 are MRHNA and SNTAGT. CDR3 length: 12 residues. The CDR3 nucleotides read TGTGCCAGCAGTGACTCCGGCGGTGAAGCTTTCTTT. It codes for CASSDSGGEAFF.

V is TRBV5-1 and J is TRBJ1-5; D not certain. From germline, CDR1 is SGHRS and CDR2 YFSETQ. This CDR3 is 14 amino acids long. V was shortened by 0 bases and J by 11 bases, with 15 bases between the two germline ends. The CDR3 here is CASSLAGDMQSQHF. The CDR3 bases are TGCGCCAGCAGCTTGGCCGGGGATATGCAATCCCAGCATTTT.

This CDR3 reads CASSFTTTGDTQYF. CDR3 DNA: TGCGCCAGCAGCTTCACTACGACCGGAGATACGCAGTATTTT. This chain connects TRBV5-1 to TRBJ2-3; the D is unclear. CDR1 SGHRS and CDR2 YFSETQ come from the germline V gene. V dropped 2 bases and J dropped 5 bases, with 12 bases sitting between them. The CDR3 consists of 14 residues.

This chain links TRBV18 with TRBJ1-1; D is undetermined. CDR1 and CDR2 (germline): KGHSH, LQKENI. The CDR3 is made up of 13 amino acids. The V end lost 3 bases, the J end lost 1 base, and 6 bases lay between the germline ends. DNA for the CDR3: TGTGCCAGCTCACCTCCGGGGAACACTGAAGCTTTCTTT. Its translation: CASSPPGNTEAFF. The entire variable domain, with the rest obtained from reference TRBV18 and TRBJ1-1, is as follows: NAGVMQNPRHLVRRRGQEARLRCSPMKGHSHVYWYRQLPEEGLKFMVYLQKENIIDESGMPKERFSAEFPKEGPSILRIQQVVRGDSAAYFCASSPPGNTEAFFGQGTRLTVV.

The chain has TRBV25-1 and TRBJ2-7; 9 bases match TRBD1. The ends lost 4 bases at V and 0 bases at J; junction bases unmatched: 4. The length of the CDR3 is 15 residues. Germline V gives CDR1 MGHDK, CDR2 SYGVNS. The CDR3 spells CASSGLGQGSYEQYF. CDR3 sequence (DNA): TGTGCCAGCAGTGGATTGGGACAGGGCTCCTACGAGCAGTACTTC.

The V call is TRBV4-1, the J call TRBJ2-5, with 9 bases fitting TRBD1. Trimming cost V 1 base and J 2 bases; bases outside gene matches: 5. Germline CDR1 is MGHRA and CDR2 is YSYEKL. The CDR3 has 16 residues. Here the CDR3 reads CASSQAPGQGQETQYF. DNA for the CDR3: TGCGCCAGCAGCCAAGCCCCGGGACAGGGACAAGAGACCCAGTACTTC.

Comments on this clone: One end of the junction does not line up with germline, which may come from a read error. The DNA for the CDR3 is TGTGCCAGCGGTCCTTCACACCTCCACTTT. This codes for CASGPSHLHF. V usage is TRBV6-1 and J usage is TRBJ1-6; D remains ambiguous. CDR1 is MNHNS, CDR2 SASEGT, per germline. The CDR3 has 10 residues.

The CDR3: CASTQKLAGGMSSTDTQYF. The CDR3 DNA follows: TGTGCCAGCACACAAAAACTAGCGGGGGGCATGTCTAGCACAGATACGCAGTATTTT. The chain has TRBV2 and TRBJ2-3, with 12 bases aligning to TRBD2. CDR3 size: 19 residues. Per the germline V gene, CDR1 is SNHLY and CDR2 is FYNNEI. With V trimmed by 7 bases and J by 0 bases, 14 bases remained unmatched.

The rearrangement links TRBV19 to TRBJ1-1; 9 bases map to TRBD1. The germline V gene encodes CDR1 LNHDA and CDR2 SQIVND (reference sequence). The CDR3 sequence is 13 residues long. V lost 9 bases to trimming and J lost 0 bases; unmatched junction nucleotides: 2. This CDR3 reads CASRDRVNTEAFF. Here the CDR3 DNA reads TGTGCCAGCCGGGACAGGGTGAACACTGAAGCTTTCTTT. The full variable domain, rest sourced from reference TRBV19 and TRBJ1-1, is DGGITQSPKYLFRKEGQNVTLSCEQNLNHDAMYWYRQDPGQGLRLIYYSQIVNDFQKGDIAEGYSVSREKKESFPLTVTSAQKNPTAFYLCASRDRVNTEAFFGQGTRLTVV.

V is TRBV14 and J is TRBJ2-7; maybe TRBD2 (6 bases). Germline lookup yields CDR1 SGHDN and CDR2 FVKESK. Trimming cost V 7 bases and J 7 bases, with 20 bases left between them. The CDR3 has 14 amino acids. For the CDR3, the DNA is TGTGCCAGCACCAAGACTAGTGCTCGGGAAGAGCAGTACTTC. Protein product: CASTKTSAREEQYF.

This sequence joins TRBV5-4 and TRBJ2-4, with TRBD1 identical over 11 bases. V lost 4 bases, J lost 7 bases, and 4 bases stayed unmatched. The CDR3 length is 14 residues. Germline V lookup: CDR1 SGHNT, CDR2 YYREEE (reference sequence). The CDR3 protein is CASSGGTGGNIQYF. The DNA of the CDR3 is TGTGCCAGCAGCGGTGGGACAGGGGGGAACATTCAGTACTTC.

The chain couples TRBV27 to TRBJ2-1; D remains unclear. Germline CDR1 is MNHEY and CDR2 is SMNVEV (reference sequence). V lost 5 bases and J 10 bases, leaving 15 bases between the germline ends. The CDR3 has 13 amino acids. The CDR3 DNA is TGTGCCAGCAGTCTCTTTGGTGCAACAGAGCAGTTCTTC. Encoded protein: CASSLFGATEQFF.

The rearrangement links TRBV7-9 to TRBJ2-7; perhaps TRBD1 as D (6 bases). In germline, CDR1 is SEHNR, CDR2 FQNEAQ (reference sequence). V was pared by 3 bases and J by 2 bases, with 14 bases between. The CDR3 is 15 residues long. The CDR3 nucleotides read TGTGCCAGCAGCTTGGCAGGGGCCCCCGCCTACGAGCAGTACTTC. Encoded protein: CASSLAGAPAYEQYF.

With respect to this clone: Other DNA sequences in this sample translate to the same CDR3. The chain employs TRBV6-5 and TRBJ2-7, with no clear D. V lost 0 bases and J lost 0, with 6 bases in between. The CDR3 covers 14 residues. Germline assignment: CDR1 MNHEY and CDR2 SVGAGI. CDR3 loop: CASSYSRSSYEQYF. CDR3 bases: TGTGCCAGCAGTTACTCTCGTTCCTCCTACGAGCAGTACTTC.

In the case of this clone: This same CDR3 is encoded by further DNA sequences in the sample. The CDR3 DNA follows: TGTGCCAGCAGTGGCCTAGCGGGGGGGCCAGATACGCAGTATTTT. It specifies CASSGLAGGPDTQYF. V gene TRBV6-1 combines with J gene TRBJ2-3, with 12 bases matching TRBD2. J was trimmed by 4 bases and V by 4 bases; bases with no gene match: 3. Germline-derived CDR1 and CDR2 are MNHNS and SASEGT. The CDR3 consists of 15 residues.

The chain uses TRBV5-1 and TRBJ2-3, with TRBD2 identical over 12 bases. CDR1 and CDR2 from the germline V gene are SGHRS and YFSETQ. This CDR3 has 18 residues. Germline trimming cut 0 bases from V and 1 base from J; bases unmatched to any gene: 6. In nucleotides, the CDR3 is TGCGCCAGCAGCTTGGGCTCTAGCGGGGGGGTAGGCACAGATACGCAGTATTTT. Protein sequence: CASSLGSSGGVGTDTQYF.

The V gene is TRBV4-1, the J gene TRBJ2-5; 11 bases agree with TRBD1. J lost 1 base, V lost 2 bases, and 9 bases had no gene match. The CDR3 is 18 amino acids. Germline CDR1 is MGHRA and CDR2 is YSYEKL. The CDR3 nucleotides are TGCGCCAGCAGCCAAACAATAAACGGACAGGGGGCCCAAGAGACCCAGTACTTC. This translates into CASSQTINGQGAQETQYF.

J is TRBJ1-3 and V is TRBV4-2; TRBD1 might be the D (6 bases). This CDR3 has 15 residues. V was shortened by 0 bases and J by 0 bases, with 6 bases between the two germline ends. The germline V gene encodes CDR1 LGHNA and CDR2 YNFKEQ. CDR3 sequence reads: CASSQEQGSGNTIYF. CDR3 nucleotides: TGTGCCAGCAGCCAAGAACAGGGCTCTGGAAACACCATATATTTT.

The J gene is TRBJ2-2, the V gene TRBV7-6; perhaps TRBD2 as D (6 bases). Germline CDR1 is SGHVS and CDR2 is FNYEAQ. The CDR3 is made up of 14 amino acids. Between the trimmed V and J ends, which lost 5 bases and 3 bases, there was a span of 10 bases. The DNA of the CDR3 is TGTGCCAGCAGCCCCGGGACTTACACCGGGGAGCTGTTTTTT. It specifies CASSPGTYTGELFF. The entire variable domain, with the rest obtained from reference TRBV7-6 and TRBJ2-2, is as follows: GAGVSQSPRYKVTKRGQDVALRCDPISGHVSLYWYRQALGQGPEFLTYFNYEAQQDKSGLPNDRFSAERPEGSISTLTIQRTEQRDSAMYRCASSPGTYTGELFFGEGSRLTVL.

The gene calls are TRBV12-5 and TRBJ2-1; a weak D match, TRBD2 (5 bases). This CDR3 is 15 amino acids long. Germline CDR1 LGHNT, CDR2 FRNRAP. With 3 bases removed from V and 0 bases from J, the gap between germline ends came to 9 bases. In DNA, the CDR3 is TGTGCTAGTGGTTTACCGGGGTCCTCCTACAATGAGCAGTTCTTC. It yields the protein CASGLPGSSYNEQFF.

The J gene is TRBJ2-5, the V gene TRBV18, with TRBD1 matching 11 bases. V was clipped by 2 bases and J by 4 bases; unmatched bases: 6. CDR3 length: 16 residues. Germline CDR1 and CDR2: KGHSH and LQKENI. CDR3 region: CASSPLPGQGGETQYF. CDR3 sequence (DNA): TGTGCCAGCTCACCATTGCCGGGACAGGGGGGAGAGACCCAGTACTTC.